The 7 T cell receptor beta chains reported below all come from one sample, sequenced in a study of blood T cell repertoires in COVID-19. TCRdb keeps only in-frame clones here, not all; method: immunoSEQ multiplex PCR. The sample has over 100,000 clones; approximately 80% are singletons. The sequencing sample was made of peripheral blood. The receptor set was obtained from a woman between 70 and 85 years old with acute or convalescent COVID-19.

This clone has just one count. The gene calls are TRBV11-2 and TRBJ2-7, with 7 bases aligning to TRBD1. CDR3 length: 14 residues. Trimming at V came to 8 bases and at J to 2 bases, leaving 9 bases not matched to a gene. Germline CDR1 and CDR2: SGHAT and FQNNGV. The CDR3: CASSRQGFAYEQYF. In nucleotides, the CDR3 is TGTGCCAGCTCCCGACAGGGATTCGCCTACGAGCAGTACTTC.

The chain joins TRBV11-2 to TRBJ1-1, with TRBD1 matching 9 bases. The V segment lost 5 bases and the J segment 3 bases; nucleotides outside the gene matches: 7. CDR1 and CDR2 (germline): SGHAT, FQNNGV. The CDR3 is made up of 15 amino acids. The CDR3 protein is CASSLTGGKDTEAFF. The CDR3 coding sequence is TGTGCCAGCAGCCTGACAGGGGGGAAAGACACTGAAGCTTTCTTT.

The genes are TRBV19 and TRBJ2-1, with D possibly being TRBD1 (6 bases). Trimming removed 4 bases from V and 0 bases from J, with 7 bases in between. Germline values: CDR1 LNHDA, CDR2 SQIVND (reference sequence). The CDR3 is 14 residues long. CDR3 loop: CASSKGGSYNEQFF. CDR3 DNA sequence: TGTGCCAGTAGTAAAGGGGGCTCCTACAATGAGCAGTTCTTC.

The V gene is TRBV6-5, the J gene TRBJ1-1; D is perhaps TRBD1 (5 bases). From germline, CDR1 is MNHEY and CDR2 SVGAGI. Trimming took off 0 bases at V and 0 bases at J, with 8 bases between the two ends. The length of the CDR3 is 15 residues. The CDR3 DNA is TGTGCCAGCAGTTACTCTTTAGGGGTGAACACTGAAGCTTTCTTT. This translates into CASSYSLGVNTEAFF.

This chain uses TRBV4-1 with TRBJ2-2; D unresolved. The CDR3 has 15 amino acids. Per germline, CDR1 MGHRA and CDR2 YSYEKL. Trimming cost V 0 bases and J 4 bases, with 9 bases left between them. In nucleotides, the CDR3 is TGCGCCAGCAGCCAAGAGAGACTTCCCACCGGGGAGCTGTTTTTT. Its translation: CASSQERLPTGELFF.

CDR3 sequence reads: CASSLEGTGIGEKLFF. The CDR3 DNA sequence: TGTGCCAGCAGCTTAGAAGGGACAGGGATAGGTGAAAAACTGTTTTTT. The J gene is TRBJ1-4, the V gene TRBV7-2; 9 nucleotides line up with TRBD1. Trimming cost V 1 base and J 7 bases; bases outside gene matches: 7. Germline CDR1 and CDR2: SGHTA and FQGNSA. The CDR3 sequence is 16 residues long.

The chain is built from TRBV2 and TRBJ1-5; TRBD1 aligns across 8 bases. J lost 1 base, V lost 6 bases, and 14 bases had no gene match. CDR1 is SNHLY, CDR2 FYNNEI, per germline. CDR3 length equals 18 residues. The CDR3 region is CASSKIVDRGRSNQPQHF. CDR3 coding DNA: TGTGCCAGCAGCAAAATCGTTGACAGGGGCAGAAGCAATCAGCCCCAGCATTTT.